The 12 T cell receptor beta chains in this list originate from one sample, sequenced in a study of T cell responses to AZD1222 COVID-19 vaccine. TCRdb keeps only in-frame clones here, not all; method: immunoSEQ multiplex PCR. Counted here are about 210,000 clones, approximately 92% occurring once; the ten biggest clones make up less than 1.5%. The input for sequencing was peripheral blood, taken on day 0 of AZD1222 vaccination. The receptors here all came from an adult in good health.

The CDR3 here is CASSHPQQLVSGNTIYF. The CDR3 DNA follows: TGTGCCAGCAGTCACCCCCAACAGCTAGTTTCTGGAAACACCATATATTTT. J is TRBJ1-3 and V is TRBV6-6; D call uncertain. Germline loops: CDR1 MNHNY, CDR2 SVGAGI (reference sequence). The CDR3 extends over 17 amino acids. V lost 5 bases to trimming and J lost 1 base, with 18 bases between them.

This chain uses TRBV7-9 with TRBJ1-2; D may be TRBD1 (5 bases). V lost 3 bases and J 3 bases, leaving 11 bases between the germline ends. Germline CDR1 reads SEHNR; CDR2 reads FQNEAQ (reference sequence). The CDR3 has 14 residues. CDR3 amino acids: CASSFGATDYGYTF. The CDR3, as DNA: TGTGCCAGCAGCTTTGGGGCAACCGACTATGGCTACACCTTC.

CDR3 DNA: TGTGCCAGCAGTGAAGAAGCCGGCAGCCACCAAGAGACCCAGTACTTC. This gives the protein CASSEEAGSHQETQYF. V usage is TRBV6-1 and J usage is TRBJ2-5; no reliable D call. The CDR3 spans 16 residues. Germline CDR1 and CDR2: MNHNS and SASEGT. V lost 1 base and J lost 0, with 12 bases in between.

CDR3 sequence: CASRTRWDPVNAERPQHF. The CDR3 DNA reads TGTGCCAGCAGAACCCGGTGGGACCCTGTGAATGCCGAGAGACCCCAGCATTTT. The chain uses TRBV2 and TRBJ1-5, with TRBD1 as a possible D gene (5 bases). The CDR3 spans 18 residues. V was trimmed by 6 bases and J by 10 bases, leaving 31 bases between them. Per the germline V gene, CDR1 is SNHLY and CDR2 is FYNNEI.

The chain's CDR3 is CASSSRVDSPLHF. The CDR3 DNA reads as TGTGCCAGCAGCTCTCGGGTGGATTCACCCCTCCACTTT. The gene calls are TRBV3-1 (or the pseudogene TRBV3-2) and TRBJ1-6; D gene ambiguous. V was trimmed by 5 bases and J by 8 bases, leaving 10 bases between them. CDR3 length: 13 residues. From germline, CDR1 is LGHDT and CDR2 YNNKEL (reference sequence).

The chain combines TRBV7-8 with TRBJ1-2; weak D call: TRBD1 (6 bases). This CDR3 contains 14 residues. Germline V CDR1 and CDR2: SGHVS, FQNEAQ. Trimming shortened V by 3 bases and J by 5 bases, and 13 bases separated the two germline ends. The CDR3 DNA sequence: TGTGCCAGCAGCTTTTTGGGGGCCGGGTATGGCTACACCTTC. Protein: CASSFLGAGYGYTF.

The J gene is TRBJ1-2, the V gene TRBV5-1, with TRBD1 as a possible D gene (5 bases). The CDR3 is 15 residues long. Trimming took off 4 bases at V and 8 bases at J, with 21 bases between the two ends. CDR1 SGHRS and CDR2 YFSETQ come from the germline V gene. The CDR3 region is CASSPTVDGGGGYTF. The CDR3 DNA sequence: TGCGCCAGCAGCCCGACAGTGGATGGCGGGGGGGGCTACACCTTC.

V and J are TRBV27 and TRBJ2-2, with D maybe TRBD2 (7 bases). The V gene's germline CDR1 is MNHEY and CDR2 SMNVEV (reference sequence). V was trimmed by 4 bases and J by 3 bases, leaving 15 bases between them. This CDR3 contains 16 residues. For the CDR3, the DNA is TGTGCCAGCAGTTACGGGGGGCCGTATGACACCGGGGAGCTGTTTTTT. Translating it yields CASSYGGPYDTGELFF.

The chain joins TRBV5-1 to TRBJ1-2; perhaps TRBD1 as D (5 bases). Germline values: CDR1 SGHRS, CDR2 YFSETQ. The CDR3 totals 14 residues. V was shortened by 4 bases and J by 8 bases, with 18 bases between the two germline ends. The CDR3: CASSRTRSLGGYTF. Written as DNA, the CDR3 is TGCGCCAGCAGCCGGACAAGATCCCTCGGAGGCTACACCTTC.

V is TRBV29-1 and J is TRBJ1-1; a possible D gene is TRBD1 (5 bases). The CDR3 has 13 amino acids. V was clipped by 6 bases and J by 6 bases, with 17 bases between them. CDR1 and CDR2 from the germline V gene are SQVTM and ANQGSEA. CDR3 sequence (DNA): TGCAGCGTAGCCCGGGGATTAGGGGCTGAAGCTTTCTTT. This encodes CSVARGLGAEAFF.

This chain links TRBV19 with TRBJ2-3, with TRBD1 matching over 7 bases. The CDR3 is made up of 15 amino acids. The trim removed 4 bases at V and 0 bases at J, leaving 4 bases unmatched. Germline CDR1 is LNHDA and CDR2 is SQIVND (reference sequence). CDR3 sequence (DNA): TGTGCCAGTAGTAGCGACAGGGCCAGCACAGATACGCAGTATTTT. Residues: CASSSDRASTDTQYF. The full variable domain, in which reference TRBV19 and TRBJ2-3 provide the parts outside the CDR3, is DGGITQSPKYLFRKEGQNVTLSCEQNLNHDAMYWYRQDPGQGLRLIYYSQIVNDFQKGDIAEGYSVSREKKESFPLTVTSAQKNPTAFYLCASSSDRASTDTQYFGPGTRLTVL.

This chain connects TRBV19 to TRBJ2-5; 14 nucleotides match TRBD2. From germline, CDR1 is LNHDA and CDR2 SQIVND (reference sequence). This CDR3 contains 17 residues. The ends lost 5 bases at V and 2 bases at J; junction bases unmatched: 7. The DNA of the CDR3 is TGTGCCAGTAGTCCCGGGACTAGCGGGAGTCCACAAGAGACCCAGTACTTC. This encodes CASSPGTSGSPQETQYF.